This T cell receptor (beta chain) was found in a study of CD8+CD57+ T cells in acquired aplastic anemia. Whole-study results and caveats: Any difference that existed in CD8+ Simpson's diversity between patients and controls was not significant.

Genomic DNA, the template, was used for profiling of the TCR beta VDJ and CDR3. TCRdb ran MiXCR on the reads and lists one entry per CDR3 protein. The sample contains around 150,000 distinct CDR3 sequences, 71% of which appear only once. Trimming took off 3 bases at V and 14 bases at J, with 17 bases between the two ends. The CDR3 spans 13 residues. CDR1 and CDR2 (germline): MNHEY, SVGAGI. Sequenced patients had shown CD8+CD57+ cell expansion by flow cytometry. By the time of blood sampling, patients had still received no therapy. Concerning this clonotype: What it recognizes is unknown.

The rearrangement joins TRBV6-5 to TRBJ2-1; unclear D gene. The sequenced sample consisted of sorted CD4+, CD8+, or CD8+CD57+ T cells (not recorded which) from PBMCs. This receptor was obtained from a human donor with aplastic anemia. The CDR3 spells CASSYLTPLVEFF. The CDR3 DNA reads TGTGCCAGCAGTTATCTAACACCGCTGGTGGAGTTCTTC.